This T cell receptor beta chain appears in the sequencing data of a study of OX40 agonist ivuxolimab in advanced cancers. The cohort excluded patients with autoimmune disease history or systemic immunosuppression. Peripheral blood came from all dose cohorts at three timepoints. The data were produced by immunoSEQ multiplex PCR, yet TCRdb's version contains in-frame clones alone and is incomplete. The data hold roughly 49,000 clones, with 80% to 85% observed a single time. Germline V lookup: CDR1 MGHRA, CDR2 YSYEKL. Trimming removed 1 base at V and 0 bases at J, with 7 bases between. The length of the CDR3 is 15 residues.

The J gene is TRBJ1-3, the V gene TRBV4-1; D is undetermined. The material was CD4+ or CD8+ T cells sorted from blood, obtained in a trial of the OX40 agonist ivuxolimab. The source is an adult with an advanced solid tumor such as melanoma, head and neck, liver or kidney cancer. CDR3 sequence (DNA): TGCGCCAGCAGCCAAGGACACTCCTCTGGAAACACCATATATTTT. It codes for CASSQGHSSGNTIYF.